The 31 T cell receptor beta chains in this list originate from one sample, sequenced in a study of T cell responses to AZD1222 COVID-19 vaccine. Produced via immunoSEQ multiplex PCR; TCRdb's table is partial and in-frame only. The data show around 140,000 clones, with roughly 90% seen just once and over 3% held by the top ten. The sample consisted of peripheral blood, taken on day 0 of AZD1222 vaccination. These receptors were collected from an adult in good health.

Comment on this clone: Sequence at one end of the junction differs from germline and may be a read error. The V and J genes are TRBV6-5 and TRBJ2-7; tentative D call: TRBD1 (6 bases). Germline loops: CDR1 MNHEY, CDR2 SVGAGI. This CDR3 has 12 amino acids. CDR3 DNA: TGTGCCAGCAGGGAGGACAGACCAACAGGAGACTTC. It codes for CASREDRPTGDF.

The chain is built from TRBV15 and TRBJ1-2; D remains ambiguous. CDR3 length: 16 residues. The V end was cut by 0 bases, the J end by 2 bases, with 13 bases between. In germline, CDR1 is LNHNV, CDR2 YYDKDF (reference sequence). CDR3 in DNA: TGTGCCACCAGCAGAGATACTGGGAGTGCCAACTATGGCTACACCTTC. Amino acid sequence: CATSRDTGSANYGYTF.

J is TRBJ1-5 and V is TRBV18; weak D call: TRBD1 (6 bases). CDR1 and CDR2 from the germline V gene are KGHSH and LQKENI. There are 16 residues in the CDR3. The V and J ends lost 4 bases and 0 bases respectively, with 13 bases between them. CDR3 loop: CASSRRTDNSNQPQHF. The CDR3 nucleotides are TGTGCCAGCTCACGTAGGACAGACAATAGCAATCAGCCCCAGCATTTT.

This rearrangement joins TRBV5-1 to TRBJ2-2; D unresolved. Looked up from germline, CDR1 is SGHRS and CDR2 is YFSETQ. The CDR3 covers 16 residues. V was shortened by 4 bases and J by 6 bases, with 19 bases between the two germline ends. CDR3 sequence: CASSNTPPSVAGELFF. The CDR3 DNA reads TGCGCCAGCAGCAACACCCCCCCGTCGGTCGCCGGGGAGCTGTTTTTT.

This chain uses TRBV28 with TRBJ2-5, with D perhaps TRBD1 or TRBD2 (6 bases each). In germline, CDR1 is MDHEN, CDR2 SYDVKM. This CDR3 contains 15 residues. V was shortened by 5 bases and J by 1 base, with 14 bases between the two germline ends. The CDR3 protein is CASSPGGRAQETQYF. CDR3 coding DNA: TGTGCCAGCAGTCCCGGGGGCAGGGCCCAAGAGACCCAGTACTTC.

This chain links TRBV29-1 with TRBJ1-2, with 7 bases matching TRBD1. Germline CDR1 reads SQVTM; CDR2 reads ANQGSEA. The CDR3 has 14 residues. Trimming cost V 4 bases and J 3 bases; bases outside gene matches: 8. The DNA of the CDR3 is TGCAGCGTTGGGAGCAGGGGGGAGGACTATGGCTACACCTTC. This encodes CSVGSRGEDYGYTF.

This chain joins TRBV19 and TRBJ1-1; no clear D. Per germline, CDR1 LNHDA and CDR2 SQIVND (reference sequence). The CDR3 sequence is 13 residues long. The germline V and J ends were trimmed by 5 bases and 1 base, with 8 bases remaining between them. CDR3 in DNA: TGTGCCAGTAGTCTCCGGGCGAACACTGAAGCTTTCTTT. As protein: CASSLRANTEAFF.

The chain combines TRBV5-4 with TRBJ2-2; D might be TRBD1 (5 bases). V was pared by 4 bases and J by 2 bases, with 9 bases between. The germline V gene has CDR1 SGHNT and CDR2 YYREEE (reference sequence). The CDR3 totals 14 residues. The DNA of the CDR3 is TGTGCCAGCAGCATAGGACAAAACACCGGGGAGCTGTTTTTT. Residues: CASSIGQNTGELFF. Looking up the rest from reference TRBV5-4 and TRBJ2-2 gives the full variable domain: ETGVTQSPTHLIKTRGQQVTLRCSSQSGHNTVSWYQQALGQGPQFIFQYYREEENGRGNFPPRFSGLQFPNYSSELNVNALELDDSALYLCASSIGQNTGELFFGEGSRLTVL.

The chain recombines TRBV24-1 with TRBJ1-2, with D unclear. This CDR3 spans 13 amino acids. Germline CDR1 is KGHDR and CDR2 is SFDVKD. Deletions cut 5 bases from V and 4 bases from J, with 10 bases between. The DNA for the CDR3 is TGTGCCACCAGTGGAGAGGACGGCTATGGCTACACCTTC. Protein sequence: CATSGEDGYGYTF.

The chain links TRBV6-5 to TRBJ2-1; D is unresolved. The germline V and J ends were trimmed by 8 bases and 4 bases, with 9 bases remaining between them. Germline V lookup: CDR1 MNHEY, CDR2 SVGAGI. The CDR3 covers 12 residues. The CDR3 region is CASFMVYNEQFF. CDR3 nucleotides: TGTGCCAGCTTTATGGTTTACAATGAGCAGTTCTTC.

This clone was observed once. The V and J genes are TRBV3-1 (or the pseudogene TRBV3-2) and TRBJ1-4; D not resolved. Germline CDR1 reads LGHDT; CDR2 reads YNNKEL (reference sequence). With 3 bases removed from V and 8 bases from J, the gap between germline ends came to 16 bases. The CDR3 runs to 15 residues. CDR3 loop: CASSQGVREHEKLFF. CDR3 DNA: TGTGCCAGCAGCCAGGGCGTGAGGGAACACGAAAAACTGTTTTTT.

This sequence joins TRBV12-3 or TRBV12-4 and TRBJ1-2; 7 nucleotides match TRBD1. The CDR3 length is 13 residues. V trimming: 7 bases; J trimming: 4 bases; junction bases outside the gene matches: 6. The CDR3 spells CASNLQGGYGYTF. CDR3 in DNA: TGTGCCAGCAACCTCCAGGGGGGCTATGGCTACACCTTC.

This chain uses TRBV9 with TRBJ2-3; D ambiguous. The CDR3 covers 12 residues. The germline gives CDR1 SGDLS, CDR2 YYNGEE. V shed 2 bases and J shed 3 bases, with 4 bases lying between them. The CDR3 is CASSVQTDTQYF. CDR3 bases: TGTGCCAGCAGCGTCCAGACAGATACGCAGTATTTT. Together with reference TRBV9 and TRBJ2-3, the CDR3 gives the full variable domain: DSGVTQTPKHLITATGQRVTLRCSPRSGDLSVYWYQQSLDQGLQFLIQYYNGEERAKGNILERFSAQQFPDLHSELNLSSLELGDSALYFCASSVQTDTQYFGPGTRLTVL.

The chain employs TRBV19 and TRBJ1-2, with D unclear. Germline lookup yields CDR1 LNHDA and CDR2 SQIVND (reference sequence). The CDR3 contains 14 residues. V was pared by 5 bases and J by 2 bases, with 12 bases between. As DNA, the CDR3 is TGTGCCAGTAGTTTCTCCGGACGGAACTATGGCTACACCTTC. Protein product: CASSFSGRNYGYTF.

The rearrangement joins TRBV10-3 to TRBJ2-1, with D perhaps matching TRBD1 or TRBD2 (5 bases each). Germline values: CDR1 ENHRY, CDR2 SYGVKD. This CDR3 is built from 18 residues. V lost 1 base, J lost 6 bases, and 22 bases lay in between. In DNA form, the CDR3 reads TGTGCCATCAGTGAGTTGGGGACCCGGTTAGCGCAACGCAATGAGCAGTTCTTC. It encodes CAISELGTRLAQRNEQFF.

J is TRBJ1-6 and V is TRBV24-1, with D tentatively TRBD1 (6 bases). V dropped 12 bases and J dropped 8 bases, with 16 bases sitting between them. The CDR3 runs 13 residues. Looked up from germline, CDR1 is KGHDR and CDR2 is SFDVKD. The CDR3 reads CAAKGGGDSPLHF. In nucleotides, the CDR3 is TGTGCCGCAAAAGGGGGAGGTGATTCACCCCTCCACTTT.

CDR3 sequence: CASSPNAGRPRDTQYF. In DNA, the CDR3 is TGTGCCAGTAGTCCGAATGCGGGGAGGCCTCGGGATACGCAGTATTTT. The chain employs TRBV19 and TRBJ2-3; maybe TRBD2 (6 bases). Germline V CDR1 and CDR2: LNHDA, SQIVND (reference sequence). This CDR3 is 16 amino acids long. The germline V and J ends were trimmed by 5 bases and 6 bases, with 21 bases remaining between them. Variable domain in full (rest from reference TRBV19 and TRBJ2-3): DGGITQSPKYLFRKEGQNVTLSCEQNLNHDAMYWYRQDPGQGLRLIYYSQIVNDFQKGDIAEGYSVSREKKESFPLTVTSAQKNPTAFYLCASSPNAGRPRDTQYFGPGTRLTVL.

V usage is TRBV12-3 or TRBV12-4 and J usage is TRBJ1-1, with D tentatively TRBD1 (5 bases). CDR3 size: 13 residues. V was clipped by 7 bases and J by 4 bases, with 13 bases between them. CDR3: CASKARDTTEAFF. The CDR3 DNA is TGTGCCAGCAAGGCCAGGGATACCACTGAAGCTTTCTTT.

V and J are TRBV6-5 and TRBJ2-2; TRBD1 aligns across 7 bases. The trim removed 8 bases at V and 1 base at J, leaving 4 bases unmatched. In germline, CDR1 is MNHEY, CDR2 SVGAGI. The CDR3 runs 14 residues. CDR3 nucleotides: TGTGCCAGCCGCGACAGGGTGAACACCGGGGAGCTGTTTTTT. Amino acid sequence: CASRDRVNTGELFF.

This clone was counted once. The V gene is TRBV10-1, the J gene TRBJ1-4; unclear D gene. This CDR3 contains 15 residues. The germline V and J ends were trimmed by 7 bases and 2 bases, with 14 bases remaining between them. The germline V gene encodes CDR1 WNHNN and CDR2 SYGVQD (reference sequence). The CDR3 DNA reads TGCGCCAGCACCTCTCCCCCGGGTACTAATGAAAAACTGTTTTTT. Its translation: CASTSPPGTNEKLFF.

In this sample, this clone turned up once. The rearrangement links TRBV15 to TRBJ2-1, with D tentatively TRBD2 (6 bases). Germline CDR1 is LNHNV and CDR2 is YYDKDF (reference sequence). Trimming pared 3 bases from V and 4 bases from J, leaving 16 bases between. The length of the CDR3 is 16 residues. The CDR3 region is CATSSPPGRRYNEQFF. The CDR3, as DNA: TGTGCCACCAGCAGTCCCCCGGGGAGGAGGTACAATGAGCAGTTCTTC.

The chain couples TRBV14 to TRBJ1-6; D uncertain. Germline V CDR1 and CDR2: SGHDN, FVKESK. The CDR3 is 17 residues long. Trimming cost V 4 bases and J 0 bases, with 13 bases left between them. The CDR3 nucleotides are TGTGCCAGCAGCCGTCATTTGGGGAGCTCCTATAATTCACCCCTCCACTTT. Amino acid sequence: CASSRHLGSSYNSPLHF.

Only a few counts were recorded for this clone. The junction departs from the called germline gene at one end, perhaps through a read error. V usage is TRBV9 and J usage is TRBJ1-1; D gene ambiguous. Germline V gene lookup returns CDR1 SGDLS and CDR2 YYNGEE. The CDR3 totals 8 residues. CDR3 coding DNA: TGTGCCAGCAGCCCCAGACTCTTT. Its translation: CASSPRLF.

The chain carries TRBV28 and TRBJ1-3; D gene ambiguous. The V end lost 5 bases, the J end lost 0 bases, and 20 bases lay between the germline ends. Germline V gene sequence: CDR1 MDHEN, CDR2 SYDVKM. The CDR3 has 18 amino acids. Here the CDR3 reads CASSPLPQAPNSGNTIYF. The CDR3 nucleotides are TGTGCCAGCAGTCCGCTTCCGCAGGCCCCCAACTCTGGAAACACCATATATTTT.

This chain uses TRBV5-1 with TRBJ2-3; D is perhaps TRBD2 (6 bases). Germline V gives CDR1 SGHRS, CDR2 YFSETQ. V was clipped by 3 bases and J by 8 bases, with 19 bases between them. The CDR3 covers 15 residues. The CDR3 DNA follows: TGCGCCAGCAGCTGGGACGGGAGTGGGTCGGGTACGCAGTATTTT. It yields the protein CASSWDGSGSGTQYF. Based on the CDR3 plus reference TRBV5-1 and TRBJ2-3, the full variable domain is KAGVTQTPRYLIKTRGQQVTLSCSPISGHRSVSWYQQTPGQGLQFLFEYFSETQRNKGNFPGRFSGRQFSNSRSEMNVSTLELGDSALYLCASSWDGSGSGTQYFGPGTRLTVL.

The chain employs TRBV10-1 and TRBJ1-1; 9 nucleotides align to TRBD1. The length of the CDR3 is 15 residues. From germline, CDR1 is WNHNN and CDR2 SYGVQD (reference sequence). Germline trimming cut 4 bases from V and 5 bases from J; bases unmatched to any gene: 8. The CDR3 nucleotides are TGCGCCAGCAGTGCCCCGGGACAGGGTATGACTGAAGCTTTCTTT. As protein: CASSAPGQGMTEAFF.

The rearrangement uses TRBV5-1 and TRBJ1-2; D uncertain. V lost 0 bases, J lost 6 bases, and 9 bases lay in between. The germline CDR1 and CDR2 sequences are SGHRS and YFSETQ. The CDR3 has 13 residues. The CDR3 DNA reads TGCGCCAGCAGCTTGGTGGGAGGGCATGGCTACACCTTC. Translating gives CASSLVGGHGYTF.

This rearrangement joins TRBV15 to TRBJ1-5; TRBD1 might be the D (5 bases). V dropped 0 bases and J dropped 2 bases, with 8 bases sitting between them. Germline V gene data show CDR1 as LNHNV and CDR2 as YYDKDF (reference sequence). The CDR3 contains 15 residues. The CDR3 nucleotides read TGTGCCACCAGCAGAGACAGGGCTGGCAATCAGCCCCAGCATTTT. Amino acid sequence: CATSRDRAGNQPQHF. Full variable domain (remainder filled in from reference TRBV15 and TRBJ1-5): DAMVIQNPRYQVTQFGKPVTLSCSQTLNHNVMYWYQQKSSQAPKLLFHYYDKDFNNEADTPDNFQSRRPNTSFCFLDIRSPGLGDTAMYLCATSRDRAGNQPQHFGDGTRLSIL.

The CDR3 DNA sequence: TGTGCCAGCTCACTGAAACAGGGGACCTATGGCTACACCTTC. Translated, it gives CASSLKQGTYGYTF. The rearrangement links TRBV18 to TRBJ1-2, with 7 bases identical to TRBD1. The CDR3 is made up of 14 amino acids. Germline V lookup: CDR1 KGHSH, CDR2 LQKENI. The trim removed 4 bases at V and 4 bases at J, leaving 6 bases unmatched.

V usage is TRBV25-1 and J usage is TRBJ1-1; no definite D call. The germline V gene has CDR1 MGHDK and CDR2 SYGVNS. V lost 6 bases to trimming and J lost 1 base, with 6 bases between them. The CDR3 has 12 amino acids. CDR3 region: CASRDTNTEAFF. CDR3 in DNA: TGTGCCAGCAGAGACACGAACACTGAAGCTTTCTTT.

The V call is TRBV6-5, the J call TRBJ2-2; 9 nucleotides agree with TRBD2. The CDR3 runs 13 residues. Germline assignment: CDR1 MNHEY and CDR2 SVGAGI. V shed 4 bases, J shed 10 bases, and the junction held 4 bases outside the gene matches. The CDR3 nucleotides read TGTGCCAGCAGTTCTTGGACTAGCGAGGAGCTGTTTTTT. This gives the protein CASSSWTSEELFF.